This entry lists 15 T cell receptor beta chains sequenced from one sample in a study of cytomegalovirus exposure and HLA in healthy donors (dated 2017 in TCRdb). The library was prepared using the immunoSEQ multiplex PCR assay. The multiplex PCR relied on a mix of 60 forward primers for TCR Vbeta segments and 13 reverse primers for TCR Jbeta segments. The table comes from immuneACCESS by way of TCRdb, which keeps in-frame sequences with V and J called. Part of the clones is missing from these tables; in studies checked, under half for an unresolved V gene and the rest for unknown reasons. Across this sample there are roughly 69,000 clones, with roughly 70% seen only once. The top ten clones comprise 14% of the sample. The sequencing input was PBMCs. These TCRs come from a male donor in good health and CMV-seropositive.

This chain connects TRBV7-3 to TRBJ2-2; 7 bases are a match to TRBD1. Germline V gene lookup returns CDR1 SGHTA and CDR2 FQGTGA. The V and J ends lost 0 bases and 5 bases, in that order; junction bases with no gene match: 9. CDR3 size: 17 residues. The CDR3 DNA reads as TGTGCCAGCAGCTTAACAGGAAGGGGGCGAGGAACCGGGGAGCTGTTTTTT. Its translation: CASSLTGRGRGTGELFF.

The rearrangement links TRBV11-2 to TRBJ2-5; D may be TRBD2 (7 bases). The CDR3 is made up of 15 amino acids. Germline V gives CDR1 SGHAT, CDR2 FQNNGV. V was cut by 5 bases and J by 5 bases, with 18 bases left in between. The CDR3 protein is CASSLWGRGWETQYF. The CDR3 bases are TGTGCCAGCAGCCTGTGGGGGAGGGGGTGGGAGACCCAGTACTTC.

In this sample, this clone turned up once. The V call is TRBV6-1, the J call TRBJ1-1, with 10 bases aligning to TRBD1. The ends lost 3 bases at V and 4 bases at J; junction bases unmatched: 2. CDR3 size: 14 residues. Per germline, CDR1 MNHNS and CDR2 SASEGT. The CDR3: CASSEDRGFTEAFF. In DNA, the CDR3 is TGTGCCAGCAGTGAGGACAGGGGGTTCACTGAAGCTTTCTTT.

The genes are TRBV9 and TRBJ2-3; TRBD2 matches at 8 bases. Losses at the gene ends were 0 bases for V and 3 bases for J; bases not matched to a gene: 6. The V gene's germline CDR1 is SGDLS and CDR2 YYNGEE. The length of the CDR3 is 16 residues. The CDR3 here is CASSVAGGGATDTQYF. The DNA for the CDR3 is TGTGCCAGCAGCGTAGCGGGAGGGGGGGCGACAGATACGCAGTATTTT.

The CDR3 reads CASSRYRGETQYF. CDR3 DNA sequence: TGTGCCAGCAGTCGTTACAGGGGAGAGACCCAGTACTTC. The V call is TRBV6-5, the J call TRBJ2-5, with 7 nucleotides matching TRBD1. The CDR3 spans 13 residues. J gave up 4 bases and V 5 bases, and 4 bases lay outside the gene matches. Germline loops: CDR1 MNHEY, CDR2 SVGAGI.

This clone was counted once. The V call is TRBV7-6, the J call TRBJ2-3; 8 bases are shared with TRBD2. The CDR3 totals 15 residues. The J segment lost 0 bases and the V segment lost 3 bases, leaving 2 bases of the junction unmatched. CDR1 is SGHVS, CDR2 FNYEAQ, per germline. The DNA for the CDR3 is TGTGCCAGCAGCTTCGGCGGGAGGAGCACAGATACGCAGTATTTT. Amino acids: CASSFGGRSTDTQYF.

With respect to this clone: This likely came from a read error, as a far larger clone is one base away. This specimen includes other DNA sequences encoding the same CDR3. V usage is TRBV5-4 and J usage is TRBJ1-2, with 8 bases aligning to TRBD1. J lost 8 bases, V lost 4 bases, and 13 bases had no gene match. Germline V lookup: CDR1 SGHNT, CDR2 YYREEE (reference sequence). The CDR3 consists of 15 residues. The CDR3 region is CASSHEGQALSGYTF. CDR3 DNA sequence: TGTGCCAGCAGCCACGAGGGACAGGCCCTATCGGGCTACACCTTC. Supplemented by reference TRBV5-4 and TRBJ1-2, the full variable domain reads ETGVTQSPTHLIKTRGQQVTLRCSSQSGHNTVSWYQQALGQGPQFIFQYYREEENGRGNFPPRFSGLQFPNYSSELNVNALELDDSALYLCASSHEGQALSGYTFGSGTRLTVV.

The CDR3 DNA sequence: TGTGCCAGCAGCTCAGGAGGCTCTTCGAGCTCCTACAATGAGCAGTTCTTC. Translating it yields CASSSGGSSSSYNEQFF. The rearrangement links TRBV11-3 to TRBJ2-1; maybe TRBD2 (5 bases). The germline gives CDR1 SGHNT, CDR2 YENEEA. The V gene lost 4 bases and the J gene lost 0 bases, with 16 bases spanning the gap. The CDR3 covers 17 residues.

V is TRBV10-2 and J is TRBJ2-3; TRBD2 matches at 11 bases. The V and J ends lost 7 bases and 5 bases, in that order; junction bases with no gene match: 8. The CDR3 is 15 residues long. From germline, CDR1 is WSHSY and CDR2 SAAADI. CDR3 in DNA: TGCGCCAGCACCCCACTAGCGGGAGCTGGAGATACGCAGTATTTT. Amino acids: CASTPLAGAGDTQYF.

V and J are TRBV4-3 and TRBJ2-7, with 9 bases fitting TRBD1. This CDR3 has 16 residues. The germline V gene encodes CDR1 LGHNA and CDR2 YSLEER. V was pared by 0 bases and J by 1 base, with 4 bases of the junction left unmatched. Here the CDR3 DNA reads TGCGCCAGCAGCCAAGAGGACGGGACAGGGTCCTACGAGCAGTACTTC. Translated, it gives CASSQEDGTGSYEQYF.

The CDR3 sequence is CASSYTGGPYEQYF. The CDR3 region has the DNA TGTGCCAGCAGTTACACGGGGGGGCCCTACGAGCAGTACTTC. The chain links TRBV6-5 to TRBJ2-7; 8 bases map to TRBD2. With 2 bases clipped from V and 2 bases from J, the junction kept 2 bases outside the gene matches. CDR3 length equals 14 residues. Germline V gene lookup returns CDR1 MNHEY and CDR2 SVGAGI.

This chain joins TRBV6-4 and TRBJ2-7; D ambiguous. In germline, CDR1 is MRHNA, CDR2 SNTAGT. V was shortened by 3 bases and J by 7 bases, with 7 bases between the two germline ends. This CDR3 region has 11 residues. The DNA of the CDR3 is TGTGCCAGCAGTGAAGCCGAGGAGCAGTACTTC. It codes for CASSEAEEQYF.

The rearrangement uses TRBV6-5 and TRBJ1-2; the D gene is possibly TRBD1 (6 bases). This CDR3 region has 15 residues. V dropped 4 bases and J dropped 6 bases, with 18 bases sitting between them. The V gene's germline CDR1 is MNHEY and CDR2 SVGAGI. The CDR3 loop is CASSSSPGGDHGYTF. CDR3 nucleotides: TGTGCCAGCAGTTCATCTCCGGGGGGCGATCATGGCTACACCTTC.

This clone was detected a few times. V gene TRBV2 combines with J gene TRBJ2-7, with 7 bases lining up with TRBD1. CDR1 and CDR2 from the germline V gene are SNHLY and FYNNEI. The V gene end was trimmed by 6 bases and the J gene end by 0 bases; junction bases not matched to a gene: 5. This CDR3 is 14 amino acids long. The CDR3 sequence is CASRGQWSSYEQYF. The CDR3 DNA reads TGTGCCAGCAGGGGACAGTGGAGCTCCTACGAGCAGTACTTC.

V is TRBV15 and J is TRBJ2-3, with 7 positions matching TRBD1. Trimming at V came to 2 bases and at J to 1 base, leaving 3 bases not matched to a gene. The CDR3 runs to 15 residues. Germline-derived CDR1 and CDR2 are LNHNV and YYDKDF (reference sequence). This CDR3 reads CATSRPGQGTDTQYF. CDR3 in DNA: TGTGCCACCAGCAGACCCGGACAGGGCACAGATACGCAGTATTTT.